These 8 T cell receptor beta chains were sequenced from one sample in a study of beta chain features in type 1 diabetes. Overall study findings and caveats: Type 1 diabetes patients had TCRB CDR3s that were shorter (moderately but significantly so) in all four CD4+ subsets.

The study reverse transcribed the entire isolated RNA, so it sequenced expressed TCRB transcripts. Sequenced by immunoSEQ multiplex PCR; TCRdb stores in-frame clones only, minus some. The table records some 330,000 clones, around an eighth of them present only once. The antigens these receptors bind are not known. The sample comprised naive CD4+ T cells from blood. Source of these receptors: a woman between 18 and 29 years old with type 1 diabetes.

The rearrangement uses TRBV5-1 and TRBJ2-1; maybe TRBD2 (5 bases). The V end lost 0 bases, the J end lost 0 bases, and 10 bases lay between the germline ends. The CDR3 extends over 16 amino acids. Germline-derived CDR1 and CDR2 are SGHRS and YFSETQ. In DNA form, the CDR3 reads TGCGCCAGCAGCTTGGAGGGAGAAAGCTCCTACAATGAGCAGTTCTTC. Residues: CASSLEGESSYNEQFF.

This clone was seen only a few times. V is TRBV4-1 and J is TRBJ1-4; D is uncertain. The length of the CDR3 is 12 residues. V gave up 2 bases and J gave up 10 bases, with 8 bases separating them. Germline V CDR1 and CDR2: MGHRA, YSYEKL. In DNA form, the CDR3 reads TGCGCCAGCAGCCAAACCGAGGGAAAACTGTTTTTT. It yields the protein CASSQTEGKLFF.

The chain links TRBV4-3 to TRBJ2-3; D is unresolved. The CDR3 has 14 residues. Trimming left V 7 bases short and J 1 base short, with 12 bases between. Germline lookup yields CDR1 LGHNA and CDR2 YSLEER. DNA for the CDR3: TGCGCCAGCACCTTAAACTTAGGCACAGATACGCAGTATTTT. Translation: CASTLNLGTDTQYF.

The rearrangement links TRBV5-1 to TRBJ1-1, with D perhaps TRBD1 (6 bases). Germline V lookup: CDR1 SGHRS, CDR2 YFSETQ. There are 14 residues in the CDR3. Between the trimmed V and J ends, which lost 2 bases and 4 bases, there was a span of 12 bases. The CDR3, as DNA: TGCGCCAGCAGCTTCCAAACAGGGAGCACTGAAGCTTTCTTT. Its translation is CASSFQTGSTEAFF. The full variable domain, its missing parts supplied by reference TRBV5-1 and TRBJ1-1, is KAGVTQTPRYLIKTRGQQVTLSCSPISGHRSVSWYQQTPGQGLQFLFEYFSETQRNKGNFPGRFSGRQFSNSRSEMNVSTLELGDSALYLCASSFQTGSTEAFFGQGTRLTVV.

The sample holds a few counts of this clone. The CDR3 sequence is CASSLAGNYGYTF. The CDR3 coding sequence is TGTGCCAGCAGTTTAGCAGGGAACTATGGCTACACCTTC. This chain joins TRBV28 and TRBJ1-2, with D possibly TRBD1 on 5 matching bases. V gave up 2 bases and J gave up 2 bases, with 6 bases separating them. Germline lookup yields CDR1 MDHEN and CDR2 SYDVKM. There are 13 residues in the CDR3.

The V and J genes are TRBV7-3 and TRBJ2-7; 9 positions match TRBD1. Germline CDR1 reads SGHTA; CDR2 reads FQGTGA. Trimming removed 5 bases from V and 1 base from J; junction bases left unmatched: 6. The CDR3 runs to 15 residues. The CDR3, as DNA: TGTGCCAGCAGCCCCACAGGGGGCGGATCCTACGAGCAGTACTTC. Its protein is CASSPTGGGSYEQYF. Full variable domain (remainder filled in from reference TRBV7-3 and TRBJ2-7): GAGVSQTPSNKVTEKGKYVELRCDPISGHTALYWYRQSLGQGPEFLIYFQGTGAADDSGLPNDRFFAVRPEGSVSTLKIQRTERGDSAVYLCASSPTGGGSYEQYFGPGTRLTVT.

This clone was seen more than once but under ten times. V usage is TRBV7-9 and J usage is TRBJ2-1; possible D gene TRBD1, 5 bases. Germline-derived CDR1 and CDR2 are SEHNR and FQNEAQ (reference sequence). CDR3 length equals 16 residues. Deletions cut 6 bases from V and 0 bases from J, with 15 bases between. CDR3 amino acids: CASRRSSRGSYNEQFF. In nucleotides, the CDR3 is TGTGCCAGCAGGCGATCCTCAAGGGGCTCCTACAATGAGCAGTTCTTC.

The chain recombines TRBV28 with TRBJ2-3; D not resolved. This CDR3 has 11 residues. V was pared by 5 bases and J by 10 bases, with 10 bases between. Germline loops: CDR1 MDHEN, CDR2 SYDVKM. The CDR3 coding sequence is TGTGCCAGCAGTCCCTCCCGCGCGCAGTATTTT. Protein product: CASSPSRAQYF.